The 6 T cell receptor beta chains below were found in one sample sequenced in a study of OX40 agonist ivuxolimab in advanced cancers. Using immunoSEQ multiplex PCR, the repertoire was profiled, and TCRdb retains in-frame clones only, with some absent. This sample has approximately 60,000 clones; 85% to 90% occur once, and the top ten carry approximately 14%. Material: CD4+ or CD8+ T cells sorted from blood, obtained in a trial of the OX40 agonist ivuxolimab. The receptors originated from an adult with an advanced solid tumor such as melanoma, head and neck, liver or kidney cancer.

This chain connects TRBV27 to TRBJ1-2; D is unresolved. Between the trimmed V and J ends, which lost 4 bases and 5 bases, there was a span of 11 bases. Germline V gives CDR1 MNHEY, CDR2 SMNVEV (reference sequence). The CDR3 totals 13 residues. The CDR3 nucleotides read TGTGCCAGCAGTTACGGGAGCGGGTATGGCTACACCTTC. Protein: CASSYGSGYGYTF.

This chain uses TRBV27 with TRBJ1-1, with unresolved D. The V gene lost 7 bases and the J gene lost 0 bases, with 15 bases spanning the gap. Germline-derived CDR1 and CDR2 are MNHEY and SMNVEV (reference sequence). This CDR3 is 15 amino acids long. CDR3 amino acids: CASISGLHLNTEAFF. CDR3 bases: TGTGCCAGCATAAGTGGTTTACACCTGAACACTGAAGCTTTCTTT.

The chain recombines TRBV25-1 with TRBJ2-1; 8 bases agree with TRBD2. Germline V gene sequence: CDR1 MGHDK, CDR2 SYGVNS. V lost 1 base to trimming and J lost 0 bases; unmatched junction nucleotides: 2. CDR3 length: 16 amino acids. CDR3 coding DNA: TGTGCCAGCAGTGAATTCCTAGCGGGCTCCTACAATGAGCAGTTCTTC. It translates to CASSEFLAGSYNEQFF. Filled out from reference TRBV25-1 and TRBJ2-1, the complete variable domain reads EADIYQTPRYLVIGTGKKITLECSQTMGHDKMYWYQQDPGMELHLIHYSYGVNSTEKGDLSSESTVSRIRTEHFPLTLESARPSHTSQYLCASSEFLAGSYNEQFFGPGTRLTVL.

For the CDR3, the DNA is TGCGCCAGCGGACAAGACAGTATCGAAGCTTTCTTT. Translated: CASGQDSIEAFF. The V gene is TRBV5-1, the J gene TRBJ1-1, with D possibly being TRBD1 (5 bases). Germline CDR1 reads SGHRS; CDR2 reads YFSETQ. Between the trimmed V and J ends, which lost 7 bases and 8 bases, there was a span of 15 bases. This CDR3 has 12 residues.

In DNA form, the CDR3 reads TGTGCCAGCAGCTCAACTAGCCACTCTGGGGCCAACGTCCTGACTTTC. Protein sequence: CASSSTSHSGANVLTF. The chain joins TRBV7-9 to TRBJ2-6, with D possibly TRBD2 on 6 matching bases. Germline loops: CDR1 SEHNR, CDR2 FQNEAQ (reference sequence). The CDR3 consists of 16 residues. V was trimmed by 4 bases and J by 0 bases, leaving 10 bases between them.

This clone was observed at least ten times. The V gene is TRBV23-1, the J gene TRBJ2-7; TRBD2 might be the D (5 bases). TRBV23-1 is an open reading frame, and its role is uncertain. CDR3 size: 15 residues. The V and J ends lost 0 bases and 6 bases respectively, with 15 bases between them. CDR3 nucleotides: TGCGCCAGCAGTCAATCTATGAAAGGGAGCGGCGAGCAGTACTTC. Protein product: CASSQSMKGSGEQYF.